This TCR beta chain was retrieved from a study of cytomegalovirus exposure and HLA in healthy donors. Primers for the PCR totalled 60 Vbeta and 13 Jbeta. Produced via immunoSEQ multiplex PCR; TCRdb's table is partial and in-frame only. This table holds under 110,000 clones, 85% found once. CDR1 and CDR2 from the germline V gene are MNHEY and SVGAGI. This CDR3 is 14 amino acids long. Trimming shortened V by 7 bases and J by 6 bases, and 16 bases separated the two germline ends. This clone was seen only a few times. V gene TRBV6-5 combines with J gene TRBJ1-5, with D perhaps TRBD1 (5 bases). The clonotype comes from a man aged 25-40 years in good health and CMV-seronegative. The specimen was PBMCs. CDR3 region: CASNRRGSGQPQHF. The CDR3 bases are TGTGCCAGCAACCGGAGGGGAAGTGGTCAGCCCCAGCATTTT.